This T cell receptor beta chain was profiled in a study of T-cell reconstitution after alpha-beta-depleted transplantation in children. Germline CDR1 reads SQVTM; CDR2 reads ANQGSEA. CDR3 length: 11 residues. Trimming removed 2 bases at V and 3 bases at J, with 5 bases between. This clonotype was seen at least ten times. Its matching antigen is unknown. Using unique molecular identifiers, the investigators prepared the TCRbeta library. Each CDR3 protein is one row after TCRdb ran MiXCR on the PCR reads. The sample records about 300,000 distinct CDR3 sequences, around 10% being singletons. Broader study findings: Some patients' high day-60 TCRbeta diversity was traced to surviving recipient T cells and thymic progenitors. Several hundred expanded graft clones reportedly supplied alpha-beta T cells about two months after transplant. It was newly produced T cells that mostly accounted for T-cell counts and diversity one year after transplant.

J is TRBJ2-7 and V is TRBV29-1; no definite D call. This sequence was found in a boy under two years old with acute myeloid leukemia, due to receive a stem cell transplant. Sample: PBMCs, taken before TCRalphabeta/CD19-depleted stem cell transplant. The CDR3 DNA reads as TGCAGCGTTGAATCGGACTACGAGCAGTACTTC. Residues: CSVESDYEQYF.